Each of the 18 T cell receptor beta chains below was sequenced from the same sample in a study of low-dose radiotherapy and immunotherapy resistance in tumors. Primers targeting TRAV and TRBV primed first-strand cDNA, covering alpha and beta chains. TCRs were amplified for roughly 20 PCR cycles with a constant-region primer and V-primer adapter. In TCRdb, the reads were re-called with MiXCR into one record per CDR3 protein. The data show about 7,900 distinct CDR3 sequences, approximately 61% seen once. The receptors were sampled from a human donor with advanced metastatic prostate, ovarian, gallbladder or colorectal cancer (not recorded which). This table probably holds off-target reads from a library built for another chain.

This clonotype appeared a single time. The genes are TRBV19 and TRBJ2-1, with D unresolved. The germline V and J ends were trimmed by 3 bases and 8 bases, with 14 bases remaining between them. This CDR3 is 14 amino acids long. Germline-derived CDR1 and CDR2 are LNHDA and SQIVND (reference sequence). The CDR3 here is CASSIFGMLDEQFF. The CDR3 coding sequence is TGTGCCAGTAGTATCTTTGGCATGTTGGATGAGCAGTTCTTC.

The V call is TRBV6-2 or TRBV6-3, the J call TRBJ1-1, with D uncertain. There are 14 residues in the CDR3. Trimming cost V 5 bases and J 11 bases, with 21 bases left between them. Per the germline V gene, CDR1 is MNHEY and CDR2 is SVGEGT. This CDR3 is CASSPISGLGGAFF. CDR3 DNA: TGTGCCAGCAGTCCTATTTCTGGACTCGGAGGGGCTTTCTTT.

The CDR3 region is CATQAAGGPETQYF. Here the CDR3 DNA reads TGTGCCACCCAAGCCGCTGGGGGGCCCGAGACCCAGTACTTC. The chain is built from TRBV19 and TRBJ2-5, with D perhaps matching TRBD1 or TRBD2 (6 bases each). The CDR3 covers 14 residues. V dropped 10 bases and J dropped 5 bases, with 20 bases sitting between them. Germline CDR1 and CDR2: LNHDA and SQIVND (reference sequence).

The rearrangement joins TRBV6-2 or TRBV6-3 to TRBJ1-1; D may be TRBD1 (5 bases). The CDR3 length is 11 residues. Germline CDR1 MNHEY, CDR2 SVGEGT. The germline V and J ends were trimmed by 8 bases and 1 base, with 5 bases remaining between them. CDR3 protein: CASQGNTEAFF. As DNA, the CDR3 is TGTGCCAGCCAGGGGAACACTGAAGCTTTCTTT.

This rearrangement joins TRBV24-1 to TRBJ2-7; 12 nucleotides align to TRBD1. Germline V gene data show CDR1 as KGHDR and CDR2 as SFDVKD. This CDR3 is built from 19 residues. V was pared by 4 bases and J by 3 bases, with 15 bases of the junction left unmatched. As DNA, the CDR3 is TGTGCCACCAGTGACAACTCCGGGACAGGGGGCGGAATGGTCTACGAGCAGTACTTC. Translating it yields CATSDNSGTGGGMVYEQYF.

The CDR3 sequence: CASLTGNTIYF. The CDR3, as DNA: TGTGCCAGCTTAACTGGAAACACCATATATTTT. The rearrangement joins TRBV6-1 to TRBJ1-3, with D hard to call. The V end was cut by 8 bases, the J end by 2 bases, with 4 bases between. CDR1 is MNHNS and CDR2 is SASEGT in the germline V gene. The length of the CDR3 is 11 residues.

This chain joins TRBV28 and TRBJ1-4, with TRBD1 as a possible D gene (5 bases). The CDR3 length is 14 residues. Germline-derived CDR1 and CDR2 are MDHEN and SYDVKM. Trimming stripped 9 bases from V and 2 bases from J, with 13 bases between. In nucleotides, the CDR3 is TGTGCCAGTGCGCAGGGAGCGACTAATGAAAAACTGTTTTTT. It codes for CASAQGATNEKLFF. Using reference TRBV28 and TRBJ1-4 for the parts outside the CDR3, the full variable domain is DVKVTQSSRYLVKRTGEKVFLECVQDMDHENMFWYRQDPGLGLRLIYFSYDVKMKEKGDIPEGYSVSREKKERFSLILESASTNQTSMYLCASAQGATNEKLFFGSGTQLSVL.

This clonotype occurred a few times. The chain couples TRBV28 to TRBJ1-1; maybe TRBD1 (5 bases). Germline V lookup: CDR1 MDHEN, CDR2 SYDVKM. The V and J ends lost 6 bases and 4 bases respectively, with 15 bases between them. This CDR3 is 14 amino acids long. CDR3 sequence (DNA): TGTGCCAGCAGCCCCACGGGAGGGACCACTGAAGCTTTCTTT. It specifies CASSPTGGTTEAFF.

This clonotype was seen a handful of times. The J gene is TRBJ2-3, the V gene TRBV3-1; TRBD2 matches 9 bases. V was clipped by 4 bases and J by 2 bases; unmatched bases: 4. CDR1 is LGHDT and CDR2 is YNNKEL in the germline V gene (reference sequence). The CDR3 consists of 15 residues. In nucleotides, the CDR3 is TGTGCCAGCAGCCGACTAGCGGAGAACACAGATACGCAGTATTTT. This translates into CASSRLAENTDTQYF.

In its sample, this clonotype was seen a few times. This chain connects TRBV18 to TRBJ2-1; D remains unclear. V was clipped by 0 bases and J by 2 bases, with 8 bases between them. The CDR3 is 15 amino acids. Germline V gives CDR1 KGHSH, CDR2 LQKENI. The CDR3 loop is CASSPPGSAYNEQFF. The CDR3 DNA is TGTGCCAGCTCACCACCGGGTTCAGCCTACAATGAGCAGTTCTTC.

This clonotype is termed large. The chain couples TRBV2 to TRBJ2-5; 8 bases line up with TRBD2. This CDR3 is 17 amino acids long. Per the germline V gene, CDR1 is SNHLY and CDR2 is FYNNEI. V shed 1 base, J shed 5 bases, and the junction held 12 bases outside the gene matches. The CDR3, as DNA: TGTGCCAGCAGTGAAGAGGAGGCGGGGGGCCCGCTGGAGACCCAGTACTTC. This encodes CASSEEEAGGPLETQYF.

The CDR3: CASSLGSQYNEQFF. DNA of the CDR3: TGCGCCAGCAGCTTGGGGAGCCAGTACAATGAGCAGTTCTTC. V gene TRBV5-1 combines with J gene TRBJ2-1; no firm D call. The germline CDR1 and CDR2 sequences are SGHRS and YFSETQ. This CDR3 comprises 14 residues. V lost 0 bases, J lost 4 bases, and 8 bases lay in between.

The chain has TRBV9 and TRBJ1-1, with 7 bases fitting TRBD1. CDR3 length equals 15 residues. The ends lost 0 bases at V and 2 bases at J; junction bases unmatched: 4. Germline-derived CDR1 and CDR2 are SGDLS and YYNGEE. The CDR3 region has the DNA TGTGCCAGCAGCGTAGAAGGGGGCGATAACACTGAAGCTTTCTTT. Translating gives CASSVEGGDNTEAFF.

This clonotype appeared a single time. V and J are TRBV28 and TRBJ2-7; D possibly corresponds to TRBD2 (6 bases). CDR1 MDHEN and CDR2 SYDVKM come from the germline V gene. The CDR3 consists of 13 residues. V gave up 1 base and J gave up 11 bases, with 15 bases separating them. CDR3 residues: CASSLSGGPRKYF. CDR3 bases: TGTGCCAGCAGTTTATCCGGGGGACCCCGAAAGTACTTC.

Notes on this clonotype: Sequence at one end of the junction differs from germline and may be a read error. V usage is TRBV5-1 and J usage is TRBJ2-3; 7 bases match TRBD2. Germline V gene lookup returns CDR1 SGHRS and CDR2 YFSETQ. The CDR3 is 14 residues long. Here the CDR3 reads CASRLGGKTDTQYF. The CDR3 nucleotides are TGCGCCAGCAGGTTGGGAGGGAAGACAGATACGCAGTATTTT.

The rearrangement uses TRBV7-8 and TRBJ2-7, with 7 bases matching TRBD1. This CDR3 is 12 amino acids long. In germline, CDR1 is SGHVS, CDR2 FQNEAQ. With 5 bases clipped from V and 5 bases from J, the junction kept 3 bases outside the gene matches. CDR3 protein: CASSIDRDEQYF. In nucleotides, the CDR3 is TGTGCCAGCAGCATAGACAGGGACGAGCAGTACTTC.

This CDR3 is CASSLTDNQPQHF. The CDR3 bases are TGTGCCAGCAGTTTAACAGACAATCAGCCCCAGCATTTT. The chain is built from TRBV12-3 or TRBV12-4 and TRBJ1-5; D remains ambiguous. Trimming removed 2 bases at V and 3 bases at J, with 5 bases between. This CDR3 is 13 amino acids long.

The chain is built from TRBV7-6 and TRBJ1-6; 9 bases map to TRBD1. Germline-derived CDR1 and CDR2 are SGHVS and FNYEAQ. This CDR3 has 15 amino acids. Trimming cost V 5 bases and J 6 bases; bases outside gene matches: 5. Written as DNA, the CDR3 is TGTGCCAGCAGCCCCCGGGACAGGGCTAATTCACCCCTCCACTTT. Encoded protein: CASSPRDRANSPLHF.